This passage covers 2 T cell receptor beta chains from one sample sequenced in a study of siplizumab effects on memory and regulatory T cells. Here immunoSEQ multiplex PCR was the method, and the copy in TCRdb shows in-frame clones only, minus some. The table shows fewer than 45,000 clones, with 89% occurring only once. What was sequenced was naive CD4+ T cells sorted from blood. Receptor source: a human donor in good health.

V and J are TRBV6-1 and TRBJ1-2, with unresolved D. From germline, CDR1 is MNHNS and CDR2 SASEGT. Trimming stripped 8 bases from V and 2 bases from J, with 6 bases between. The CDR3 is 11 residues long. The DNA for the CDR3 is TGTGCCAGCGACAAGAACTATGGCTACACCTTC. Translation: CASDKNYGYTF.

This sequence joins TRBV5-5 and TRBJ1-6; D is unclear. Trimming left V 1 base short and J 10 bases short, with 9 bases between. The CDR3 runs to 13 residues. Germline-derived CDR1 and CDR2 are SGHKS and YYEKEE (reference sequence). As DNA, the CDR3 is TGTGCCAGCAGCTTGTATGCCGGGTCACCCCTCCACTTT. It codes for CASSLYAGSPLHF.